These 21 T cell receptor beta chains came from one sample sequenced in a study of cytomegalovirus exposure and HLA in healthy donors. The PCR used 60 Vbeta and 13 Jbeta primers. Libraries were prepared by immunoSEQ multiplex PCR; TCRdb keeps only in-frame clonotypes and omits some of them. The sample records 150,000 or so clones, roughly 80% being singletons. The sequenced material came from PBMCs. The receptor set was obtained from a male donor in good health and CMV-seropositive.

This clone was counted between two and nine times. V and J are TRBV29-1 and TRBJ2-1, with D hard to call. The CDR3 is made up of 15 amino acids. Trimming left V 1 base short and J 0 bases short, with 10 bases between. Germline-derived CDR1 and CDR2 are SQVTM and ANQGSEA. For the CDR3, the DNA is TGCAGCGTTGAAGGCGGCGGCTTCTCCTACAATGAGCAGTTCTTC. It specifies CSVEGGGFSYNEQFF.

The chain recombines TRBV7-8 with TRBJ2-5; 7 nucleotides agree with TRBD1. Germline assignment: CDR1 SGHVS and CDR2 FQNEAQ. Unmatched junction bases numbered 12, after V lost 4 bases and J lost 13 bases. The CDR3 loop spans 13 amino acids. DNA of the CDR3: TGTGCCAGCAGCTCTCACCGAGGGGGCCCTGCGTACTTC. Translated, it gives CASSSHRGGPAYF.

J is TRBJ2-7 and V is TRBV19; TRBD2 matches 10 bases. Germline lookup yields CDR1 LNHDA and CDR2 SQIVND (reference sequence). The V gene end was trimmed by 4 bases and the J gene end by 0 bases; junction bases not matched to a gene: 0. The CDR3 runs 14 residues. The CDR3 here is CASSRTSGSYEQYF. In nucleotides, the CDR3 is TGTGCCAGTAGTAGGACTAGCGGCTCCTACGAGCAGTACTTC.

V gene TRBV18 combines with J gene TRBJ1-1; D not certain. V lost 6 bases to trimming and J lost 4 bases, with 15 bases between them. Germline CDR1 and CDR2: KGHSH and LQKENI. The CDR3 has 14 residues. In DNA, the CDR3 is TGTGCCAGCTCTGATACGGGCGGGGTCACTGAAGCTTTCTTT. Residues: CASSDTGGVTEAFF.

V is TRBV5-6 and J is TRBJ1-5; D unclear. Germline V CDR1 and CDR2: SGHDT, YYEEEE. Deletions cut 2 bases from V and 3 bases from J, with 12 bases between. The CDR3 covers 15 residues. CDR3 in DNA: TGTGCCAGCAGCTTCGGCGTTCAGGACAATCAGCCCCAGCATTTT. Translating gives CASSFGVQDNQPQHF.

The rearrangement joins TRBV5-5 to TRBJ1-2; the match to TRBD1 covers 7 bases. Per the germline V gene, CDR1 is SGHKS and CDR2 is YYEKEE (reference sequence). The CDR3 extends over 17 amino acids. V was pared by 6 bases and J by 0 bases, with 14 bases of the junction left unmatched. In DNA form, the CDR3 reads TGTGCCAGCATTTTGACTCCCCTACAGGGGTCTAACTATGGCTACACCTTC. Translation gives CASILTPLQGSNYGYTF.

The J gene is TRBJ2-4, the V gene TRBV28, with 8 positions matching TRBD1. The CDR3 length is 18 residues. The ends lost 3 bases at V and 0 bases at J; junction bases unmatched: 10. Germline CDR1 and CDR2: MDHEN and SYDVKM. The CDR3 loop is CASSLFRSTGVAKNIQYF. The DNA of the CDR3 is TGTGCCAGCAGTTTGTTTAGGTCGACAGGGGTAGCCAAAAACATTCAGTACTTC.

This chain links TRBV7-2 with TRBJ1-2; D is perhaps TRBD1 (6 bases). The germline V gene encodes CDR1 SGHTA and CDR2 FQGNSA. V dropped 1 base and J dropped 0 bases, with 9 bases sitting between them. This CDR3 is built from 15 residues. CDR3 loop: CASSLEGVANYGYTF. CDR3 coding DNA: TGTGCCAGCAGCTTAGAGGGGGTAGCTAACTATGGCTACACCTTC.

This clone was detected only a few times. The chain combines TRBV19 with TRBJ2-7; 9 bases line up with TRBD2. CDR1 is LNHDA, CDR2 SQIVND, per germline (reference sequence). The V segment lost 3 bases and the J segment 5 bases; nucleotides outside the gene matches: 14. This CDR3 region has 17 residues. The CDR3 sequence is CASSILFKRTSANEQYF. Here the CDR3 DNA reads TGTGCCAGTAGTATCCTTTTTAAGAGGACTAGCGCAAACGAGCAGTACTTC.

For the CDR3, the DNA is TGTGCCAGCAGCTTACAGGTACCTCAAGAGACCCAGTACTTC. The encoded protein is CASSLQVPQETQYF. The J gene is TRBJ2-5, the V gene TRBV5-4, with D perhaps TRBD1 (5 bases). V lost 2 bases to trimming and J lost 2 bases, with 10 bases between them. Germline V CDR1 and CDR2: SGHNT, YYREEE (reference sequence). The CDR3 totals 14 residues.

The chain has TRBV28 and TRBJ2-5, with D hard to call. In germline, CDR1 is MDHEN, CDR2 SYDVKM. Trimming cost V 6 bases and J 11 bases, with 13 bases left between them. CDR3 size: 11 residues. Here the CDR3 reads CASRALSEQYF. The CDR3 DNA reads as TGTGCCAGCAGAGCTCTTTCTGAGCAGTACTTC.

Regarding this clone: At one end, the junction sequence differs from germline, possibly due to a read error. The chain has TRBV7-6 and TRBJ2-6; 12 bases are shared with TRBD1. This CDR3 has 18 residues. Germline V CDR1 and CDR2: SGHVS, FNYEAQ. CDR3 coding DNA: TGTGCCAGCAGCTTAGCGCGGGACAGGGGGCAAGGGGCCAACGGCCTGACTTTC. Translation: CASSLARDRGQGANGLTF.

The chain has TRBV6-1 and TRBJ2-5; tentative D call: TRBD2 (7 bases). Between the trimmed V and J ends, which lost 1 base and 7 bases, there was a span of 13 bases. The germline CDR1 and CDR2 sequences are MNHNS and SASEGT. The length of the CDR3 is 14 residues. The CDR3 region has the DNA TGTGCCAGCAGTGAAGGGGCGGGGGCCCCGACCCAGTACTTC. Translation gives CASSEGAGAPTQYF.

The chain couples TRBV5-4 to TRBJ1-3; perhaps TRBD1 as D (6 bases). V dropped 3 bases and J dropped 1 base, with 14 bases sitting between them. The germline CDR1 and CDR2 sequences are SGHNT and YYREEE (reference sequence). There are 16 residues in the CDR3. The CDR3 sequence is CASSSGQPRSGNTIYF. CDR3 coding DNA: TGTGCCAGCAGCTCCGGACAGCCCCGGTCTGGAAACACCATATATTTT.

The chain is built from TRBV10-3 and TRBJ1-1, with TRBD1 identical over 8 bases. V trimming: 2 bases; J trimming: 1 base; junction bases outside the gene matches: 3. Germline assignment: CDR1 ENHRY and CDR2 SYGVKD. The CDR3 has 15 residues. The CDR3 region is CAISEPGQGNTEAFF. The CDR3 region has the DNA TGTGCCATCAGTGAGCCCGGACAGGGGAACACTGAAGCTTTCTTT.

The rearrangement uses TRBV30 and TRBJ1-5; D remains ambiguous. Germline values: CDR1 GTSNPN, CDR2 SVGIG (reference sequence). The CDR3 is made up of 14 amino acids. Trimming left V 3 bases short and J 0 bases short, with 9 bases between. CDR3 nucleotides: TGTGCCTGGAGCCGAGGAGATAGCAATCAGCCCCAGCATTTT. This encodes CAWSRGDSNQPQHF.

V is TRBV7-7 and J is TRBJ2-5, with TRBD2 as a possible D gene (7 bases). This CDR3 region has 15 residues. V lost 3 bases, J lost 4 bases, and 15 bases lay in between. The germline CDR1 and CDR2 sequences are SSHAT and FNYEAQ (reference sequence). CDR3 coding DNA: TGTGCCAGCAGCTTGGGCGGGGGCGGGGGAGAGACCCAGTACTTC. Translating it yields CASSLGGGGGETQYF.

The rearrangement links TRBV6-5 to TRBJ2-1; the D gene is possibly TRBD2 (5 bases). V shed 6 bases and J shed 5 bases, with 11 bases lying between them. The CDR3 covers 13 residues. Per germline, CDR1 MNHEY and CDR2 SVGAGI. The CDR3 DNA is TGTGCCAGCAGCAGGAACGGGGACAATGAGCAGTTCTTC. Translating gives CASSRNGDNEQFF.

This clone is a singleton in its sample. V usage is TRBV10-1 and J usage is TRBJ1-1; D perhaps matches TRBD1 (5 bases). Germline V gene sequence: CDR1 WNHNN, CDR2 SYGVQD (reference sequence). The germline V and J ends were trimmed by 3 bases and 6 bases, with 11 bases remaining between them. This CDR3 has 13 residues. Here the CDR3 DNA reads TGCGCCAGCAGTGACCAACCCAGGGCTGAAGCTTTCTTT. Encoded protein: CASSDQPRAEAFF.

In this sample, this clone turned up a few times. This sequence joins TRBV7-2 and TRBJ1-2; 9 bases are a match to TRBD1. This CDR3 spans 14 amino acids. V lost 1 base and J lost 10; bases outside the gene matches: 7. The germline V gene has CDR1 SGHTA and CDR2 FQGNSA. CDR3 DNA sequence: TGTGCCAGCAGCTTAGGAGGGACAGGGAGGGCCTACACCTTC. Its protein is CASSLGGTGRAYTF.

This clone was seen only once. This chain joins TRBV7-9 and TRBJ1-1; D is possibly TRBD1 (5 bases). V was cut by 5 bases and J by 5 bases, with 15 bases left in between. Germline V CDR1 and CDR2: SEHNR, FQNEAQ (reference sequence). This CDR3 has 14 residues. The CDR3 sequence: CASSPLGGSTEAFF. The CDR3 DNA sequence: TGTGCCAGCAGCCCCCTCGGGGGGTCTACTGAAGCTTTCTTT. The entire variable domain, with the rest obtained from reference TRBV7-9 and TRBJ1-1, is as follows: DTGVSQNPRHKITKRGQNVTFRCDPISEHNRLYWYRQTLGQGPEFLTYFQNEAQLEKSRLLSDRFSAERPKGSFSTLEIQRTEQGDSAMYLCASSPLGGSTEAFFGQGTRLTVV.